Listed below are T cell receptor beta chains from one sample, sequenced in a study of blood T cell repertoires in COVID-19. Only in-frame clones appear in the TCRdb table, and some are missing; sequencing was by immunoSEQ multiplex PCR. Found here are 270,000 or so clones, approximately 87% of them singletons; the top ten hold 8.6%. Sequencing input: peripheral blood. These receptors were taken from a human donor in a cohort sampled during active COVID-19. CDR3s include the opening cysteine and the closing phenylalanine or tryptophan. The D gene is left open where the match is weak. Expanded clones are given a class, and other clones once, few, many or no size at all.

D gene: TRBD1
V gene: TRBV5-4
J gene: TRBJ1-1
clone size: .
CDR3 DNA: TGTGCCAGCAGCTTGCAGGGGGCAATGGCTGAAGCTTTCTTT
CDR3 protein: CASSLQGAMAEAFF

D gene: TRBD2
V gene: TRBV19
J gene: TRBJ2-6
clone size: .
CDR3 DNA: TGTGCCAGTAGTATGCAGGGACTAGCGTCCCCTGGGGCCAACGTCCTGACTTTC
CDR3 protein: CASSMQGLASPGANVLTF

D gene: TRBD2
V gene: TRBV7-3
J gene: TRBJ2-3
clone size: .
CDR3 DNA: TGTGCCAGCAGCTTAACATCCCGCGGGACTATTAGCACAGATACGCAGTATTTT
CDR3 protein: CASSLTSRGTISTDTQYF

D gene: .
V gene: TRBV2
J gene: TRBJ1-2
clone size: once
CDR3 DNA: TGTGCCAGCAGTGAAAGGGGCCCCTCAGCCTATGGCTACACCTTC
CDR3 protein: CASSERGPSAYGYTF

D gene: .
V gene: TRBV6-4
J gene: TRBJ1-2
clone size: .
CDR3 DNA: TGTGCCAGCAGTCATACAGGGTTAGAGGGCTACACCTTC
CDR3 protein: CASSHTGLEGYTF

D gene: .
V gene: TRBV7-8
J gene: TRBJ1-1
clone size: .
CDR3 DNA: TGTGCCAGCAGCTCCACAGGGTGGGGCACTGAAGCTTTCTTT
CDR3 protein: CASSSTGWGTEAFF

D gene: TRBD1
V gene: TRBV19
J gene: TRBJ2-3
clone size: .
CDR3 DNA: TGTGCCAGTAGTGTCAGGGGGCGAGTAGGCCCCGCACGCACAGATACGCAGTATTTT
CDR3 protein: CASSVRGRVGPARTDTQYF

D gene: .
V gene: TRBV15
J gene: TRBJ2-5
clone size: .
CDR3 DNA: TGTGCCACCAGCAGAGATACTAGCCCCCAAGAGACCCAGTACTTC
CDR3 protein: CATSRDTSPQETQYF

D gene: TRBD2
V gene: TRBV9
J gene: TRBJ2-1
clone size: .
CDR3 DNA: TGTGCCAGCAGCACCACTAGCGGGGGGGCCTATGAGCAGTTCTTC
CDR3 protein: CASSTTSGGAYEQFF

D gene: TRBD2
V gene: TRBV6-6
J gene: TRBJ2-1
clone size: .
CDR3 DNA: TGTGCCAGCAGCACAACCCCGGGGGGGGGTACTATTGAGCAGTTCTTC
CDR3 protein: CASSTTPGGGTIEQFF

D gene: .
V gene: TRBV7-9
J gene: TRBJ1-2
clone size: .
CDR3 DNA: TGTGCCAGCAGCTTAAATAACCGGGGGGGCGGCTACACCTTC
CDR3 protein: CASSLNNRGGGYTF

D gene: .
V gene: TRBV3-1/TRBV3-2
J gene: TRBJ1-1
clone size: .
CDR3 DNA: TGTGCCAGCAGCCCATCAAGGGGGTTCTCTGAAGCTTTCTTT
CDR3 protein: CASSPSRGFSEAFF

D gene: .
V gene: TRBV7-9
J gene: TRBJ1-2
clone size: once
CDR3 DNA: TGTGCCAGCAGCTTAGGATGGGGCGGCTACACCTTC
CDR3 protein: CASSLGWGGYTF

D gene: TRBD1
V gene: TRBV5-4
J gene: TRBJ1-2
clone size: .
CDR3 DNA: TGTGCCAGCAGCTCAGGAGGGACAGGGGAAGGCTACACCTTC
CDR3 protein: CASSSGGTGEGYTF

D gene: TRBD2
V gene: TRBV20-1
J gene: TRBJ2-7
clone size: .
CDR3 DNA: TGCAGTGCTAGTAAATCTAGCGGGGGGTCCCACGAGCAGTACTTC
CDR3 protein: CSASKSSGGSHEQYF

D gene: TRBD2
V gene: TRBV6-5
J gene: TRBJ2-1
clone size: once
CDR3 DNA: TGTGCCAGCAGTCAACTAGCGGGGGGTGGGGAGCAGTTCTTC
CDR3 protein: CASSQLAGGGEQFF

D gene: .
V gene: TRBV18
J gene: TRBJ2-2
clone size: .
CDR3 DNA: TGTGCCAGCTCACCACTGCCTCAGGGTGACGCCGGGGAGCTGTTTTTT
CDR3 protein: CASSPLPQGDAGELFF

D gene: TRBD1
V gene: TRBV19
J gene: TRBJ1-5
clone size: .
CDR3 DNA: TGTGCCAGTATCCCGGACAGGGGGCACAATCAGCCCCAGCATTTT
CDR3 protein: CASIPDRGHNQPQHF

D gene: .
V gene: TRBV10-3
J gene: TRBJ1-1
clone size: .
CDR3 DNA: TGTGCCATCAGTGACGACAGTTTGAACACTGAAGCTTTCTTT
CDR3 protein: CAISDDSLNTEAFF

D gene: .
V gene: TRBV28
J gene: TRBJ2-3
clone size: .
CDR3 DNA: TGTGCCAGCAGCTCCCGGACTCGAGTCACAGATACGCAGTATTTT
CDR3 protein: CASSSRTRVTDTQYF

D gene: .
V gene: TRBV5-8
J gene: TRBJ1-5
clone size: .
CDR3 DNA: TGTGCCAGCAGCTTGCTTAACAGCCGCAATCAGCCCCAGCATTTT
CDR3 protein: CASSLLNSRNQPQHF

D gene: .
V gene: TRBV6-5
J gene: TRBJ2-2
clone size: .
CDR3 DNA: TGTGCCAGCAACCCCAGGGAAGCGGGCACCGGGGAGCTGTTTTTT
CDR3 protein: CASNPREAGTGELFF

D gene: TRBD1
V gene: TRBV27
J gene: TRBJ1-4
clone size: once
CDR3 DNA: TGTGCCAGCAGGTCCCTACAGGGGTATACGGAAAAACTGTTTTTT
CDR3 protein: CASRSLQGYTEKLFF

D gene: TRBD1
V gene: TRBV5-4
J gene: TRBJ1-1
clone size: .
CDR3 DNA: TGTGCCGCGAGGGACAGGGGGAGCACTGAAGCTTTCTTT
CDR3 protein: CAARDRGSTEAFF

D gene: .
V gene: TRBV2
J gene: TRBJ2-7
clone size: few
CDR3 DNA: TGTGCCAGCCGAAAACAGGGCCTGGAGTCCGAGCAGTACTTC
CDR3 protein: CASRKQGLESEQYF

D gene: .
V gene: TRBV6-2/TRBV6-3
J gene: TRBJ2-3
clone size: .
CDR3 DNA: TGTGCCAGCAGTTCTACCGGGACACGGACAGATACGCAGTATTTT
CDR3 protein: CASSSTGTRTDTQYF

D gene: .
V gene: TRBV3-1/TRBV3-2
J gene: TRBJ2-3
clone size: .
CDR3 DNA: TGTGCCAGCAGCCCAAGTGCGGTGAATACGCAGTATTTT
CDR3 protein: CASSPSAVNTQYF

D gene: TRBD1
V gene: TRBV5-8
J gene: TRBJ2-3
clone size: .
CDR3 DNA: TGTGCCAGCAGGTGGACAGGGAGCACAGATACGCAGTATTTT
CDR3 protein: CASRWTGSTDTQYF

D gene: TRBD2
V gene: TRBV7-6
J gene: TRBJ2-3
clone size: .
CDR3 DNA: TGTGCCAGCAGCTTAGGCGGGGGGGCGTTAGATACGCAGTATTTT
CDR3 protein: CASSLGGGALDTQYF

D gene: .
V gene: TRBV6-2/TRBV6-3
J gene: TRBJ1-1
clone size: once
CDR3 DNA: TGTGCCAGCAGTTACTCGACCACCTACGACGCGGCCTTT
CDR3 protein: CASSYSTTYDAAF

D gene: TRBD2
V gene: TRBV2
J gene: TRBJ2-7
clone size: .
CDR3 DNA: TGTGCCAGCAGTTATAGCGGGAGAGGGTCCTACGAGCAGTACTTC
CDR3 protein: CASSYSGRGSYEQYF

D gene: .
V gene: TRBV7-9
J gene: TRBJ2-2
clone size: .
CDR3 DNA: TGTGCCAGCAGCTTACCCCCCCGCGGGGAGCTGTTTTTT
CDR3 protein: CASSLPPRGELFF

D gene: TRBD1
V gene: TRBV5-5
J gene: TRBJ1-4
clone size: .
CDR3 DNA: TGTGCCAGCAGCGGAACAGGGGAGAGGGAAAAACTGTTTTTT
CDR3 protein: CASSGTGEREKLFF

D gene: .
V gene: TRBV5-1
J gene: TRBJ1-3
clone size: .
CDR3 DNA: TGCGCCAGCAGCTTGCGGTGGGGAGGCTCTGGAAACACCATATATTTT
CDR3 protein: CASSLRWGGSGNTIYF

D gene: .
V gene: TRBV5-1
J gene: TRBJ2-4
clone size: .
CDR3 DNA: TGCGCCAGCAGAGGGGGGGCCTCCTCAGGGAACATTCAGTACTTC
CDR3 protein: CASRGGASSGNIQYF

D gene: TRBD2
V gene: TRBV7-8
J gene: TRBJ2-5
clone size: .
CDR3 DNA: TGTGCCAGCGGGTGGCTAGCGGGGGGCAAAGAGACCCAGTACTTC
CDR3 protein: CASGWLAGGKETQYF

D gene: .
V gene: TRBV5-6
J gene: TRBJ2-2
clone size: .
CDR3 DNA: TGTGCCAGCAGCTCCCAGAGGACAGCCACCGGGGAGCTGTTTTTT
CDR3 protein: CASSSQRTATGELFF

D gene: .
V gene: TRBV5-8
J gene: TRBJ1-6
clone size: .
CDR3 DNA: TGTGCCAGCAGCCCATATACAGGGTTTGATTCACCCCTCCACTTT
CDR3 protein: CASSPYTGFDSPLHF

D gene: .
V gene: TRBV15
J gene: TRBJ1-3
clone size: .
CDR3 DNA: TGTGCCACCGCGGGGCCCGACTCTGGAAACACCATATATTTT
CDR3 protein: CATAGPDSGNTIYF

D gene: TRBD1
V gene: TRBV15
J gene: TRBJ1-4
clone size: .
CDR3 DNA: TGTGCCACCAGCGGGGCGGGACAGGGGGCTGAAAAACTGTTTTTT
CDR3 protein: CATSGAGQGAEKLFF

D gene: .
V gene: TRBV28
J gene: TRBJ2-7
clone size: once
CDR3 DNA: TGTGCCAGCAGTCCCTGGGGAGAGGTTCGGAACGAGCAGTACTTC
CDR3 protein: CASSPWGEVRNEQYF

D gene: .
V gene: TRBV2
J gene: TRBJ1-4
clone size: .
CDR3 DNA: TGTGCCAGCAGTGTGGCAGGGGTTAATGAAAAACTGTTTTTT
CDR3 protein: CASSVAGVNEKLFF

D gene: TRBD2
V gene: TRBV7-2
J gene: TRBJ2-7
clone size: .
CDR3 DNA: TGTGCCAGCAGCTTAATGGCCGCCGGGACTAGCGGGATATTCTACGAGCAGTACTTC
CDR3 protein: CASSLMAAGTSGIFYEQYF

D gene: TRBD2
V gene: TRBV9
J gene: TRBJ2-3
clone size: .
CDR3 DNA: TGTGCCAGCAGCTCGCGCGGGAGTCAGGTCACAGATACGCAGTATTTT
CDR3 protein: CASSSRGSQVTDTQYF

D gene: .
V gene: TRBV4-1
J gene: TRBJ1-1
clone size: .
CDR3 DNA: TGCGCCAGCAGCCCCCCGACAGTAGGTACTGAAGCTTTCTTT
CDR3 protein: CASSPPTVGTEAFF